This T cell receptor beta chain is drawn from a study of vaccination effects on CD4 cells after COVID-19. Details on this clone: The antigen is unknown.

Method: immunoSEQ multiplex PCR; TCRdb's copy keeps in-frame clones and lacks some. Among tens of thousands of clones listed, around 75% were seen once. Expansion of antigen-specific CD4+ T cells with viral peptide pools was carried out by the ViraFEST assay before sequencing. Investigators separated out CD4+ T cells once around nine days of culture had passed. Each participant was administered two doses of either the BNT162b2 or the mRNA-1273 vaccine. Sequenced material: CD4+ T cells from PBMCs cultured with HCoV-229E spike peptides, taken after COVID-19 vaccination. The TCR comes from a human donor who received a COVID-19 vaccine.

The CDR3 reads CASSKGLASYEQYF. CDR3 nucleotides: TGTGCCAGCAGCAAGGGACTAGCCTCCTACGAGCAGTACTTC. The rearrangement uses TRBV6-5 and TRBJ2-7, with 9 bases matching TRBD2. CDR3 length: 14 amino acids. In germline, CDR1 is MNHEY, CDR2 SVGAGI. V dropped 6 bases and J dropped 0; count of bases not matched to a gene: 3.